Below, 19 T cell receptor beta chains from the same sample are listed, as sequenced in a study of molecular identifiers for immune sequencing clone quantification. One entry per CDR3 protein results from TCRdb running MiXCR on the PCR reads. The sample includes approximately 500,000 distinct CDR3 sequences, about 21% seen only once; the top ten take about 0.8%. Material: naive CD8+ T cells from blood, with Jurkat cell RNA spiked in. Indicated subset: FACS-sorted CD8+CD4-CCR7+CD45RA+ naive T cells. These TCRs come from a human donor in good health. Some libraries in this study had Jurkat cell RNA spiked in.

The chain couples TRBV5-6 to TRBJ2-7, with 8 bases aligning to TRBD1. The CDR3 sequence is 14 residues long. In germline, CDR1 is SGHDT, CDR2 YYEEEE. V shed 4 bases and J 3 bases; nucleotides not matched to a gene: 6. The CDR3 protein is CASSGGQGLYEQYF. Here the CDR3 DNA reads TGTGCCAGCAGCGGTGGACAGGGCCTCTACGAGCAGTACTTC.

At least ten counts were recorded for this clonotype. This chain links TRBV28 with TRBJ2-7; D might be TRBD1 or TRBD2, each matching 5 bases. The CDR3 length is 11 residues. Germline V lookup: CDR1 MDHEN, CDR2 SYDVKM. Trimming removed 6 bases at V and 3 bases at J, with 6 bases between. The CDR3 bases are TGTGCCAGCAGGGGGGTCTACGAGCAGTACTTC. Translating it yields CASRGVYEQYF.

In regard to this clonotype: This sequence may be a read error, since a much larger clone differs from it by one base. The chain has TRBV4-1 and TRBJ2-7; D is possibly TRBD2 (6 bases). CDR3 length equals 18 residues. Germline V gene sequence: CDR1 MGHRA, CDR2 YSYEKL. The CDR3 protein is CASSQVPRPGGANYEQCF. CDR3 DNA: TGCGCCAGCAGCCAGGTACCTCGCCCCGGGGGAGCTAACTACGAGCAGTGCTTC.

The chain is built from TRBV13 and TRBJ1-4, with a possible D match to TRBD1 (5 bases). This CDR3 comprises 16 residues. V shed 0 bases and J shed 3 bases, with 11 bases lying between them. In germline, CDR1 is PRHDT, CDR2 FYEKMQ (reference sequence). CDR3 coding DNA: TGTGCCAGCAGCTTAGGCCTTGGGGGAGCTAATGAAAAACTGTTTTTT. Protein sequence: CASSLGLGGANEKLFF.

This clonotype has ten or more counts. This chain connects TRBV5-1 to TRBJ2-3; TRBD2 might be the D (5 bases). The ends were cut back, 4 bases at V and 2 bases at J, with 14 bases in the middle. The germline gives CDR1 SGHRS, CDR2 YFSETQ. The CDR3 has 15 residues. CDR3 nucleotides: TGCGCCAGCAGCGATGCTGACTATTACACAGATACGCAGTATTTT. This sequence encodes CASSDADYYTDTQYF.

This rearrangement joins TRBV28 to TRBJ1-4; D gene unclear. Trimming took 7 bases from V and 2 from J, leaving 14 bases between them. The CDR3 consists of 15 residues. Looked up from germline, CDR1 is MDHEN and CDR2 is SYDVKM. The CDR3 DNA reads TGTGCCAGCACTCCTTCGGGGTATACTAATGAAAAACTGTTTTTT. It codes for CASTPSGYTNEKLFF.

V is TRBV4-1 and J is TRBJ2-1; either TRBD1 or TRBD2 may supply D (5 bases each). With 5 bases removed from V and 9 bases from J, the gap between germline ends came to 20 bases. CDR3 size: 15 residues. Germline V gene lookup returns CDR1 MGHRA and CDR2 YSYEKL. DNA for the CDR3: TGCGCCAGCAGCAATCCCCAGGGACGAGATATTGAGCAGTTCTTC. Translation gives CASSNPQGRDIEQFF.

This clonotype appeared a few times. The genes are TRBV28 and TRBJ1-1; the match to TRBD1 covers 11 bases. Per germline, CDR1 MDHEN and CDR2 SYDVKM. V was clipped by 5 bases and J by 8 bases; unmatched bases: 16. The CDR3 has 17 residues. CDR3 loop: CASSPPPDRGPVLEAFF. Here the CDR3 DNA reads TGTGCCAGCAGTCCCCCCCCGGACAGGGGGCCAGTGCTAGAAGCTTTCTTT.

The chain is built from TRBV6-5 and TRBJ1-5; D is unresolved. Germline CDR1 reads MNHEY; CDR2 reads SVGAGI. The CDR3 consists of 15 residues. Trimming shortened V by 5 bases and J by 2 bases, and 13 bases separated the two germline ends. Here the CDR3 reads CASSPFSGGNQPQHF. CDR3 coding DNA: TGTGCCAGCAGTCCATTTTCTGGGGGCAATCAGCCCCAGCATTTT.

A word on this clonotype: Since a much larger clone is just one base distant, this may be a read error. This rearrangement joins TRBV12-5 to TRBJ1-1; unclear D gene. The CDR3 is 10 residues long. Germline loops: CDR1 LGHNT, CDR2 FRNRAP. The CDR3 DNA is TGTGCTAGTGGGTCGACTGAAGCTCTCTTT. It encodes CASGSTEALF.

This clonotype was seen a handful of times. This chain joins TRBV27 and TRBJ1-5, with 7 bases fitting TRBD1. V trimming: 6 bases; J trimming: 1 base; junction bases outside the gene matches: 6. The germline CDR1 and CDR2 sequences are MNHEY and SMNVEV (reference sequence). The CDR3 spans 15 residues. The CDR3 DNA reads TGTGCCAGCAGCCAATCAGGGGGAAGCAATCAGCCCCAGCATTTT. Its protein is CASSQSGGSNQPQHF.

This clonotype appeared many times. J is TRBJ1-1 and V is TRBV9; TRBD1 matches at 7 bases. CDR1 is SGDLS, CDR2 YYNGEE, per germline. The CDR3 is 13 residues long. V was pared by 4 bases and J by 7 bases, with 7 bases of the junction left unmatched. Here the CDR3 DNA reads TGTGCCAGCAGCCCAGGGGGGGGCGGTGAAGCTTTCTTT. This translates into CASSPGGGGEAFF.

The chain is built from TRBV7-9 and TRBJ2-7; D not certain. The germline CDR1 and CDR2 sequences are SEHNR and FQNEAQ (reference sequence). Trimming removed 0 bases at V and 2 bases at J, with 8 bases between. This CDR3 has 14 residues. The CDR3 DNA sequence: TGTGCCAGCAGCTTAGCGGCCAGACCCTACGAGCAGTACTTC. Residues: CASSLAARPYEQYF. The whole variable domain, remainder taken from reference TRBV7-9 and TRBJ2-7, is DTGVSQNPRHKITKRGQNVTFRCDPISEHNRLYWYRQTLGQGPEFLTYFQNEAQLEKSRLLSDRFSAERPKGSFSTLEIQRTEQGDSAMYLCASSLAARPYEQYFGPGTRLTVT.

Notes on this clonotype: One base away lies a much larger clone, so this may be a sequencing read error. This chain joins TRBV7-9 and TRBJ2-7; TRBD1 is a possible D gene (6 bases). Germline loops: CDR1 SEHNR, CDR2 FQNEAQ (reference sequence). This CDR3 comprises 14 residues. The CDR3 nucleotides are TGTGTCAGCAGCCCGAGGACAGCTCACTACGAGCAGTACTTC. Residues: CVSSPRTAHYEQYF.

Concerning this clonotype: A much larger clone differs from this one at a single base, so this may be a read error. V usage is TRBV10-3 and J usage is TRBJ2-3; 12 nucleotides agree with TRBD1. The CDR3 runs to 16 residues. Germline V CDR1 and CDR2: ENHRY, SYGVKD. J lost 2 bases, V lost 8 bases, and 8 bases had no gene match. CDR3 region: CAIGEEGQGATDTQYF. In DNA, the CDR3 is TGTGCCATCGGCGAGGAGGGACAGGGGGCCACAGATACGCAGTATTTT.

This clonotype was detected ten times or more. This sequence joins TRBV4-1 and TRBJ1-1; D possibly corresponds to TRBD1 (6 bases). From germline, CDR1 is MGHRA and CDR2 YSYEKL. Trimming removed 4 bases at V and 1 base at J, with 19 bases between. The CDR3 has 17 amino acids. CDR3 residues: CASSLQGVLVRNTEAFF. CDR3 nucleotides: TGCGCCAGCAGCCTACAGGGAGTCCTTGTCCGGAACACTGAAGCTTTCTTT.

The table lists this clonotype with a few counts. Here the CDR3 DNA reads TGTGCCAGCAGCTTTTGGGGTTCGGGGGCCAACGTCCTGACTTTC. Translation gives CASSFWGSGANVLTF. V usage is TRBV5-6 and J usage is TRBJ2-6; D remains ambiguous. Per germline, CDR1 SGHDT and CDR2 YYEEEE. The CDR3 loop spans 15 amino acids. Deletions cut 2 bases from V and 4 bases from J, with 10 bases between.

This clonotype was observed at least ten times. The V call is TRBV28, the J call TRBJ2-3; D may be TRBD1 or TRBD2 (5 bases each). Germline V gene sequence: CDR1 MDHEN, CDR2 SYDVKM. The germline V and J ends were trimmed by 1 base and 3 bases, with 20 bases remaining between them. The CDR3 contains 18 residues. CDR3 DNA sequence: TGTGCCAGCAGTTTATTCCGAGTCAGAGGGGACCAGACAGATACGCAGTATTTT. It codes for CASSLFRVRGDQTDTQYF.

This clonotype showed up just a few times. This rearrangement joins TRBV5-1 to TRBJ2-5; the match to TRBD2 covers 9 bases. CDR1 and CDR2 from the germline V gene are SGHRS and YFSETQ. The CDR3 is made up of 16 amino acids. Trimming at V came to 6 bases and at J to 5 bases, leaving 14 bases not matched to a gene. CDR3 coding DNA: TGCGCCAGCACAAATGGGGATAGCGGGAGTACTGAGACCCAGTACTTC. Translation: CASTNGDSGSTETQYF.